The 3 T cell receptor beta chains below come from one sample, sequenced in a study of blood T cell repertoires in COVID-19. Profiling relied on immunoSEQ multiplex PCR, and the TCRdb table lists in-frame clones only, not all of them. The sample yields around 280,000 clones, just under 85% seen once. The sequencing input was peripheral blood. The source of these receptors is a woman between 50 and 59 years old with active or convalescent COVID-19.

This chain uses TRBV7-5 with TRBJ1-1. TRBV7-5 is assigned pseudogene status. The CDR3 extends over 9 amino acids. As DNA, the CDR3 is TGTGTCAACGGGAAAGAAGCTTTCTTT. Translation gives CVNGKEAFF.

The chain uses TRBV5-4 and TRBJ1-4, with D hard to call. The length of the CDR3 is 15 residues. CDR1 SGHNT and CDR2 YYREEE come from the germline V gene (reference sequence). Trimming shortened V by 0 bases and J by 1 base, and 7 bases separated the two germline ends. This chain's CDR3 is CASSLGAGTNEKLFF. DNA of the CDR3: TGTGCCAGCAGCTTGGGGGCAGGAACTAATGAAAAACTGTTTTTT.

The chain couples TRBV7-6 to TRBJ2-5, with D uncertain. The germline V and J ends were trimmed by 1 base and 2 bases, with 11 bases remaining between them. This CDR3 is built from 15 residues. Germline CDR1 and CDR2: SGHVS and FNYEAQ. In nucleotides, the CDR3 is TGTGCCAGCAGCTTAGGTGTTTCACATCAAGAGACCCAGTACTTC. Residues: CASSLGVSHQETQYF.